These 25 T cell receptor beta chains came from one sample sequenced in a study of blood T cell repertoires in COVID-19. Profiled with immunoSEQ multiplex PCR; TCRdb holds only in-frame clones, not every one. The profile shows fewer than 200,000 clones, approximately 92% of them singletons. Sequences were obtained from peripheral blood. These receptor sequences come from a man aged 45-65 years with acute or convalescent COVID-19.

The rearrangement joins TRBV7-2 to TRBJ1-3; 9 bases agree with TRBD1. The CDR3 consists of 17 residues. Germline CDR1 reads SGHTA; CDR2 reads FQGNSA. V lost 1 base and J lost 4; bases outside the gene matches: 8. The CDR3 bases are TGTGCCAGCAGCTTAGGTGGGGGACAGGGTATGGGAAACACCATATATTTT. Translated, it gives CASSLGGGQGMGNTIYF. Full variable domain (missing parts from reference TRBV7-2 and TRBJ1-3): GAGVSQSPSNKVTEKGKDVELRCDPISGHTALYWYRQSLGQGLEFLIYFQGNSAPDKSGLPSDRFSAERTGGSVSTLTIQRTQQEDSAVYLCASSLGGGQGMGNTIYFGEGSWLTVV.

The V call is TRBV19, the J call TRBJ2-2; 11 bases are a match to TRBD1. CDR1 and CDR2 from the germline V gene are LNHDA and SQIVND (reference sequence). The CDR3 has 15 amino acids. V shed 4 bases and J 6 bases; nucleotides not matched to a gene: 4. The CDR3 is CASSNGQGASGELFF. The CDR3 coding sequence is TGTGCCAGTAGTAACGGACAGGGGGCATCCGGGGAGCTGTTTTTT.

The rearrangement links TRBV6-6 to TRBJ1-5; 7 bases align to TRBD1. This CDR3 spans 14 amino acids. The germline CDR1 and CDR2 sequences are MNHNY and SVGAGI (reference sequence). V shed 6 bases, J shed 7 bases, and the junction held 9 bases outside the gene matches. CDR3 nucleotide sequence: TGTGCCAGCAGCTCCCAGGGGGGTGGACAGCCCCAGCATTTT. Its protein is CASSSQGGGQPQHF.

This clone came up once. The gene calls are TRBV27 and TRBJ2-1; 10 bases map to TRBD2. The CDR3 spans 14 residues. Per germline, CDR1 MNHEY and CDR2 SMNVEV (reference sequence). The J segment lost 5 bases and the V segment lost 3 bases, leaving 1 base of the junction unmatched. The CDR3: CASSFSGGNNEQFF. The CDR3 nucleotides read TGTGCCAGCAGTTTTAGCGGGGGGAACAATGAGCAGTTCTTC.

V usage is TRBV24-1 and J usage is TRBJ2-1, with TRBD2 identical over 11 bases. Looked up from germline, CDR1 is KGHDR and CDR2 is SFDVKD. V shed 4 bases, J shed 2 bases, and the junction held 3 bases outside the gene matches. The CDR3 sequence is 16 residues long. The CDR3 sequence: CATSDATSGTYNEQFF. DNA for the CDR3: TGTGCCACCAGTGACGCGACTAGCGGGACCTACAATGAGCAGTTCTTC.

This clone appeared a few times. The rearrangement uses TRBV19 and TRBJ1-6; 12 bases are a match to TRBD1. The CDR3 loop spans 14 amino acids. V trimming: 10 bases; J trimming: 8 bases; junction bases outside the gene matches: 6. Germline loops: CDR1 LNHDA, CDR2 SQIVND (reference sequence). The CDR3: CATGTGGADSPLHF. CDR3 nucleotide sequence: TGTGCCACCGGGACAGGGGGCGCGGATTCACCCCTCCACTTT. Full variable domain (missing parts from reference TRBV19 and TRBJ1-6): DGGITQSPKYLFRKEGQNVTLSCEQNLNHDAMYWYRQDPGQGLRLIYYSQIVNDFQKGDIAEGYSVSREKKESFPLTVTSAQKNPTAFYLCATGTGGADSPLHFGNGTRLTVT.

This clone was seen once. This chain links TRBV19 with TRBJ1-5; 8 bases fit TRBD1. The CDR3 has 14 residues. J was trimmed by 2 bases and V by 7 bases; bases with no gene match: 4. Germline V gene sequence: CDR1 LNHDA, CDR2 SQIVND (reference sequence). CDR3 loop: CASKGTGGNQPQHF. The CDR3 bases are TGTGCCAGTAAAGGGACAGGAGGCAATCAGCCCCAGCATTTT.

This clone was seen a few times. The chain has TRBV5-6 and TRBJ1-2; a weak D match, TRBD1 (5 bases). Per germline, CDR1 SGHDT and CDR2 YYEEEE. The CDR3 has 14 residues. V was cut by 0 bases and J by 4 bases, with 10 bases left in between. The CDR3 region is CASSLGTPTYGYTF. In DNA form, the CDR3 reads TGTGCCAGCAGCTTGGGGACACCTACCTATGGCTACACCTTC.

CDR3 DNA sequence: TGTGCCAGTACCGCCAGCCGGGGATCCTACAATGAGCAGTTCTTC. Translated: CASTASRGSYNEQFF. V gene TRBV19 combines with J gene TRBJ2-1; D perhaps matches TRBD2 (5 bases). V lost 7 bases to trimming and J lost 1 base, with 14 bases between them. Germline CDR1 is LNHDA and CDR2 is SQIVND (reference sequence). The CDR3 is 15 amino acids.

The genes are TRBV19 and TRBJ2-1; TRBD1 is a possible D gene (6 bases). Trimming took off 4 bases at V and 8 bases at J, with 9 bases between the two ends. Germline values: CDR1 LNHDA, CDR2 SQIVND (reference sequence). The CDR3 runs to 12 residues. The CDR3 DNA sequence: TGTGCCAGTAGTAGGCAGGGGTATGAGCAGTTCTTC. Translated: CASSRQGYEQFF.

The genes are TRBV5-6 and TRBJ1-5; D may be TRBD1 (5 bases). The CDR3 consists of 14 residues. Per the germline V gene, CDR1 is SGHDT and CDR2 is YYEEEE. V was shortened by 4 bases and J by 7 bases, with 15 bases between the two germline ends. The CDR3: CASSIGTAGQPQHF. CDR3 sequence (DNA): TGTGCCAGCAGCATAGGGACTGCCGGACAGCCCCAGCATTTT.

The V call is TRBV29-1, the J call TRBJ1-1; D not certain. Germline-derived CDR1 and CDR2 are SQVTM and ANQGSEA. V dropped 1 base and J dropped 1 base, with 4 bases sitting between them. The CDR3 consists of 12 residues. The CDR3 coding sequence is TGCAGCGTTGAAGGAGGGAACACTGAAGCTTTCTTT. Its translation is CSVEGGNTEAFF.

The chain couples TRBV10-2 to TRBJ2-7, with a weak D call TRBD2 (5 bases). CDR3 size: 19 residues. Germline-derived CDR1 and CDR2 are WSHSY and SAAADI. Trimming left V 3 bases short and J 2 bases short, with 26 bases between. For the CDR3, the DNA is TGCGCCAGCAGTGAACCGCGGGCAGAGTCATCTGCCTATACCTACGAGCAGTACTTC. Its protein product is CASSEPRAESSAYTYEQYF.

The chain employs TRBV14 and TRBJ1-2; possible D gene TRBD1, 6 bases. The CDR3 is made up of 13 amino acids. V lost 3 bases and J 4 bases, leaving 9 bases between the germline ends. The germline gives CDR1 SGHDN, CDR2 FVKESK. CDR3 nucleotides: TGTGCCAGCAGCCACAACAGGGTCTATGGCTACACCTTC. Its protein is CASSHNRVYGYTF.

This chain uses TRBV11-2 with TRBJ2-1; TRBD2 matches 13 bases. The V segment lost 4 bases and the J segment 3 bases; nucleotides outside the gene matches: 6. The CDR3 runs to 17 residues. Germline V CDR1 and CDR2: SGHAT, FQNNGV. The CDR3 DNA reads TGTGCCAGCAGCTCACCGGGACTAGCGGGATTCTACAATGAGCAGTTCTTC. This translates into CASSSPGLAGFYNEQFF.

CDR3 sequence reads: CASSQTGGNTEAFF. The CDR3 nucleotides are TGCGCCAGCAGCCAGACAGGGGGCAACACTGAAGCTTTCTTT. V gene TRBV10-2 combines with J gene TRBJ1-1; 10 bases line up with TRBD1. Losses at the gene ends were 6 bases for V and 2 bases for J; bases not matched to a gene: 3. Germline CDR1 reads WSHSY; CDR2 reads SAAADI. This CDR3 spans 14 amino acids.

The chain uses TRBV4-2 and TRBJ2-3; 7 positions match TRBD2. J was trimmed by 0 bases and V by 0 bases; bases with no gene match: 3. Germline lookup yields CDR1 LGHNA and CDR2 YNFKEQ. This CDR3 is built from 16 residues. This CDR3 reads CASSQDSSGSTDTQYF. In DNA form, the CDR3 reads TGTGCCAGCAGCCAAGATTCTAGCGGTAGCACAGATACGCAGTATTTT.

The chain links TRBV7-8 to TRBJ1-1; TRBD1 matches at 8 bases. The CDR3 is 12 residues long. Trimming took 3 bases from V and 10 from J; bases not matched to a gene: 4. Per germline, CDR1 SGHVS and CDR2 FQNEAQ. CDR3 sequence (DNA): TGTGCCAGCAGCTTCGCCGGGACAGGAGCTTTCTTT. Encoded protein: CASSFAGTGAFF.

The gene calls are TRBV15 and TRBJ1-4; D call uncertain. The CDR3 length is 14 residues. The V and J ends lost 6 bases and 5 bases respectively, with 13 bases between them. Germline CDR1 reads LNHNV; CDR2 reads YYDKDF (reference sequence). This CDR3 is CATRRTGLNEKLFF. CDR3 DNA: TGTGCCACCAGAAGGACTGGGCTCAATGAAAAACTGTTTTTT.

A single count supports this clone. The V call is TRBV12-3 or TRBV12-4, the J call TRBJ2-2; D not resolved. The ends were cut back, 5 bases at V and 6 bases at J, with 4 bases in the middle. This CDR3 is built from 11 residues. For the CDR3, the DNA is TGTGCCAGCAGTCACTCCGGGGAGCTGTTTTTT. This translates into CASSHSGELFF.

In its sample, this clone was seen once. This chain joins TRBV10-1 and TRBJ1-2, with D perhaps matching TRBD1 (6 bases). The CDR3 is made up of 15 amino acids. Germline values: CDR1 WNHNN, CDR2 SYGVQD (reference sequence). Trimming pared 1 base from V and 2 bases from J, leaving 11 bases between. CDR3 nucleotide sequence: TGCGCCAGCAGTGAGTTCTCAGGGGCAAACTATGGCTACACCTTC. This translates into CASSEFSGANYGYTF.

This chain joins TRBV2 and TRBJ2-5; 7 bases are shared with TRBD2. V was pared by 3 bases and J by 1 base, with 5 bases of the junction left unmatched. This CDR3 comprises 15 residues. Germline CDR1 reads SNHLY; CDR2 reads FYNNEI. For the CDR3, the DNA is TGTGCCAGCAGTGATAGAGCGGGAACCCAAGAGACCCAGTACTTC. This translates into CASSDRAGTQETQYF.

V gene TRBV3-1 (or the pseudogene TRBV3-2) combines with J gene TRBJ1-5; D is unresolved. Germline CDR1 and CDR2: LGHDT and YNNKEL (reference sequence). V lost 0 bases and J lost 1, with 7 bases in between. CDR3 size: 15 residues. Here the CDR3 DNA reads TGTGCCAGCAGCCAAGACGGGAGGAGCAATCAGCCCCAGCATTTT. This codes for CASSQDGRSNQPQHF.

CDR3 loop: CASSPLRVSYNEQFF. The CDR3 DNA sequence: TGCGCCAGCAGCCCCCTGAGGGTATCCTACAATGAGCAGTTCTTC. This chain connects TRBV5-1 to TRBJ2-1, with D perhaps TRBD2 (5 bases). Germline V CDR1 and CDR2: SGHRS, YFSETQ. The CDR3 runs to 15 residues. V shed 4 bases and J shed 1 base, with 12 bases lying between them.

The CDR3 is CSVESRENYNEQFF. Here the CDR3 DNA reads TGCAGCGTTGAATCCAGGGAAAACTACAATGAGCAGTTCTTC. This chain links TRBV29-1 with TRBJ2-1, with D possibly TRBD1 on 5 matching bases. The germline V gene encodes CDR1 SQVTM and CDR2 ANQGSEA. The V and J ends lost 2 bases and 3 bases respectively, with 11 bases between them. The CDR3 is 14 residues long.